This TCR beta chain appears in the sequencing data of a study of OX40 agonist ivuxolimab in advanced cancers. Study information: The dose of intravenous ivuxolimab that patients received every 2 weeks ranged from 0.01 to 10 mg/kg. Whole-study findings and limits: Clonal expansion by week 6 occurred in CD4+ and CD8+ blood T cells (at 0.1 to 3.0 mg/kg). Among patients with partial responses at 0.1-3.0 mg/kg, clonal expansion was among the lowest.

A remark on this clone: Its specificity is unknown.

Germline CDR1 MGHRA, CDR2 YSYEKL. This CDR3 region has 15 residues. The ends were cut back, 0 bases at V and 3 bases at J, with 12 bases in the middle. Drawing of blood for sampling happened at baseline, at cycle 4 day 1, and at cycle 7 day 1. The data were produced by immunoSEQ multiplex PCR, yet TCRdb's version contains in-frame clones alone and is incomplete. The sample consists of roughly 39,000 clones, around 89% of them appearing once. V usage is TRBV4-1 and J usage is TRBJ2-7; D might be TRBD1 (6 bases). This receptor was taken from an adult with an advanced solid tumor such as melanoma, head and neck, liver or kidney cancer. This sample comprised CD4+ or CD8+ T cells sorted from blood, obtained in a trial of the OX40 agonist ivuxolimab. The CDR3, as DNA: TGCGCCAGCAGCCAAGAGGAAGGCAGGGGCTACGAGCAGTACTTC. Encoded protein: CASSQEEGRGYEQYF.